These T cell receptor beta chains were read from a single sample in a study of cytomegalovirus exposure and HLA in healthy donors. Some clones are missing from TCRdb's copy, which holds only in-frame ones; the method was immunoSEQ multiplex PCR. This sample has 130,000 or so clones, with under 90% found just once. Sample: PBMCs. The receptors were gathered from a man younger than 40 in good health and CMV-seronegative. Each CDR3 is given with its conserved first and last residue. Fields, in order: clone size, D gene, J gene, V gene, CDR3 protein, CDR3 DNA. A D gene is named only where the DNA matches it firmly. Clone size, where shown, is once, few, many, or a class for clones that have expanded.

clone_size: -; d_call: -; j_call: TRBJ1-5; v_call: TRBV7-2; cdr3_aa: CASPRQGTYQPQHF; cdr3_nt: TGTGCCAGTCCCCGGCAGGGCACTTATCAGCCCCAGCATTTT
clone_size: -; d_call: -; j_call: TRBJ1-1; v_call: TRBV5-1; cdr3_aa: CASSLGEGRNTEAFF; cdr3_nt: TGCGCCAGCAGCTTGGGGGAGGGGAGGAACACTGAAGCTTTCTTT
clone_size: -; d_call: TRBD1; j_call: TRBJ2-3; v_call: TRBV5-1; cdr3_aa: CASSLEGGDTQYF; cdr3_nt: TGCGCCAGCAGCTTGGAAGGGGGCGATACGCAGTATTTT
clone_size: -; d_call: -; j_call: TRBJ1-1; v_call: TRBV10-2; cdr3_aa: CASTGAGGGTEAFF; cdr3_nt: TGCGCCAGCACAGGGGCGGGAGGAGGCACTGAAGCTTTCTTT
clone_size: -; d_call: -; j_call: TRBJ2-3; v_call: TRBV27; cdr3_aa: CASSFLAGTDTQYF; cdr3_nt: TGTGCCAGCAGTTTTTTAGCGGGCACAGATACGCAGTATTTT
clone_size: -; d_call: -; j_call: TRBJ2-5; v_call: TRBV7-3; cdr3_aa: CASSTTGDQETQYF; cdr3_nt: TGTGCCAGCAGCACTACAGGAGACCAAGAGACCCAGTACTTC
clone_size: -; d_call: -; j_call: TRBJ1-4; v_call: TRBV19; cdr3_aa: CASSKTGTSDEKLFF; cdr3_nt: TGTGCCAGTAGCAAAACCGGGACATCCGATGAAAAACTGTTTTTT
clone_size: once; d_call: TRBD2; j_call: TRBJ2-1; v_call: TRBV7-9; cdr3_aa: CASSLGLAVYNEQFF; cdr3_nt: TGTGCCAGCAGCTTAGGGCTAGCGGTATACAATGAGCAGTTCTTC
clone_size: -; d_call: -; j_call: TRBJ2-7; v_call: TRBV19; cdr3_aa: CASSSDGTALEQYF; cdr3_nt: TGTGCCAGTAGTTCAGACGGGACTGCCCTCGAGCAGTACTTC
clone_size: -; d_call: -; j_call: TRBJ2-3; v_call: TRBV28; cdr3_aa: CASSLVSTSTDTQYF; cdr3_nt: TGTGCCAGCAGTTTAGTGTCAACTAGCACAGATACGCAGTATTTT
clone_size: -; d_call: -; j_call: TRBJ1-5; v_call: TRBV6-6; cdr3_aa: CASRTGGSEQPQHF; cdr3_nt: TGTGCCAGCCGAACGGGGGGGAGCGAGCAGCCCCAGCATTTT
clone_size: -; d_call: TRBD1; j_call: TRBJ1-4; v_call: TRBV29-1; cdr3_aa: CSVELPGGYEKLFF; cdr3_nt: TGCAGCGTTGAACTACCAGGGGGGTACGAAAAACTGTTTTTT
clone_size: -; d_call: TRBD1; j_call: TRBJ1-2; v_call: TRBV5-1; cdr3_aa: CASSIGQGYYGYTF; cdr3_nt: TGCGCCAGCAGCATAGGACAGGGATACTATGGCTACACCTTC
clone_size: once; d_call: -; j_call: TRBJ2-3; v_call: TRBV5-4; cdr3_aa: CASSLADTQYF; cdr3_nt: TGTGCCAGCAGCTTGGCGGATACGCAGTATTTT
clone_size: -; d_call: TRBD1; j_call: TRBJ2-2; v_call: TRBV19; cdr3_aa: CASSATGGYTGELFF; cdr3_nt: TGTGCCAGTAGTGCGACAGGGGGCTACACCGGGGAGCTGTTTTTT
clone_size: -; d_call: -; j_call: TRBJ1-4; v_call: TRBV11-1; cdr3_aa: CASSPQGSGEKLFF; cdr3_nt: TGTGCCAGCAGCCCACAGGGAAGCGGTGAAAAACTGTTTTTT
clone_size: -; d_call: -; j_call: TRBJ2-5; v_call: TRBV5-1; cdr3_aa: CASSLVPGQETQYF; cdr3_nt: TGCGCCAGCAGCTTGGTCCCAGGACAAGAGACCCAGTACTTC
clone_size: -; d_call: TRBD1; j_call: TRBJ1-5; v_call: TRBV5-3; cdr3_aa: CARSFGTGAYSNQPQHF; cdr3_nt: TGTGCCAGAAGCTTTGGGACAGGGGCTTATAGCAATCAGCCCCAGCATTTT
clone_size: -; d_call: -; j_call: TRBJ1-6; v_call: TRBV5-1; cdr3_aa: CASRGGERSPLHF; cdr3_nt: TGCGCCAGCAGGGGGGGGGAAAGGTCACCCCTCCACTTT
clone_size: -; d_call: -; j_call: TRBJ2-2; v_call: TRBV19; cdr3_aa: CASSIQGGVGGELFF; cdr3_nt: TGTGCCAGTAGTATCCAAGGGGGGGTAGGCGGGGAGCTGTTTTTT
clone_size: -; d_call: -; j_call: TRBJ2-4; v_call: TRBV20-1; cdr3_aa: CSARLGNIQYF; cdr3_nt: TGCAGTGCCAGGCTGGGAAACATTCAGTACTTC
clone_size: once; d_call: -; j_call: TRBJ2-7; v_call: TRBV18; cdr3_aa: CASSPGSRGGYEQYF; cdr3_nt: TGTGCCAGCTCACCGGGTTCTAGGGGGGGTTACGAGCAGTACTTC
clone_size: -; d_call: -; j_call: TRBJ2-3; v_call: TRBV4-3; cdr3_aa: CASSQGPTSTDTQYF; cdr3_nt: TGCGCCAGCAGCCAGGGCCCCACTAGCACAGATACGCAGTATTTT
clone_size: once; d_call: -; j_call: TRBJ1-1; v_call: TRBV19; cdr3_aa: CASSTSPRQRNTEAFF; cdr3_nt: TGTGCCAGTAGCACCTCTCCCAGACAGCGGAACACTGAAGCTTTCTTT
clone_size: -; d_call: -; j_call: TRBJ1-2; v_call: TRBV9; cdr3_aa: CASSPEGGARGGYTF; cdr3_nt: TGTGCCAGCAGCCCCGAGGGGGGGGCGCGCGGTGGCTACACCTTC
clone_size: few; d_call: TRBD1; j_call: TRBJ1-2; v_call: TRBV5-1; cdr3_aa: CASSLWDSRYTF; cdr3_nt: TGCGCCAGCAGCCTATGGGACAGCCGCTACACCTTC
clone_size: -; d_call: TRBD2; j_call: TRBJ2-1; v_call: TRBV5-4; cdr3_aa: CASSLAGTRGDEQFF; cdr3_nt: TGTGCCAGCAGCTTGGCCGGGACTAGAGGCGATGAGCAGTTCTTC
clone_size: -; d_call: TRBD1; j_call: TRBJ1-2; v_call: TRBV29-1; cdr3_aa: CSVGGRGLGYGYTF; cdr3_nt: TGCAGCGTGGGGGGCAGGGGGCTCGGCTATGGCTACACCTTC
clone_size: -; d_call: -; j_call: TRBJ1-2; v_call: TRBV2; cdr3_aa: CASSELRLANYGYTF; cdr3_nt: TGTGCCAGCAGTGAGTTGAGGTTAGCTAACTATGGCTACACCTTC
clone_size: -; d_call: TRBD1; j_call: TRBJ1-4; v_call: TRBV7-9; cdr3_aa: CASSFGQDRSEKLFF; cdr3_nt: TGTGCCAGCAGCTTTGGGCAGGACAGGAGCGAAAAACTGTTTTTT
clone_size: many; d_call: TRBD2; j_call: TRBJ2-7; v_call: TRBV4-1; cdr3_aa: CASNPYSGSSYEQYF; cdr3_nt: TGCGCCAGCAACCCTTATAGCGGGTCATCCTACGAGCAGTACTTC
clone_size: -; d_call: TRBD2; j_call: TRBJ2-7; v_call: TRBV7-8; cdr3_aa: CASSLERGGRDEQYF; cdr3_nt: TGTGCCAGCAGCTTAGAGCGCGGGGGGCGGGACGAGCAGTACTTC
clone_size: -; d_call: TRBD1; j_call: TRBJ2-1; v_call: TRBV13; cdr3_aa: CASPLPGGLNEQFF; cdr3_nt: TGTGCCAGCCCATTGCCAGGGGGCTTGAATGAGCAGTTCTTC